These T cell receptor beta chains were read from a single sample in a study of identical twins. TCRdb recomputed calls from the 5' RACE reads with MiXCR, one row per CDR3 protein. The sample has approximately 210,000 distinct CDR3 sequences, roughly 9.4% seen once. Specimen: memory (CD45RO+) T cells sorted from blood. These receptors came from a woman aged 18-29 years in good health. CDR3s include the opening cysteine and the closing phenylalanine or tryptophan. Fields, in order: D gene, V gene, clone size, J gene, CDR3 protein, CDR3 DNA. D genes are given only for firm matches. Not every row has a clone size; where given, it reads once, few, many or a size class.

NA,TRBV6-1,NA,TRBJ1-2,CASSRAQGLGGYTF,TGTGCCAGCAGCCGAGCACAGGGCCTCGGCGGCTACACCTTC
NA,TRBV20-1,many,TRBJ1-2,CSARKGSGSGYTF,TGCAGTGCTAGAAAAGGGTCTGGAAGTGGCTACACCTTC
NA,TRBV11-3,NA,TRBJ2-2,CASSLGEGLGELFF,TGTGCCAGCAGCTTAGGTGAAGGCCTCGGGGAGCTGTTTTTT
TRBD2,TRBV20-1,NA,TRBJ2-7,CCASYSIGTSGGERGEQYF,TGCTGTGCTAGCTATTCTATTGGGACTAGCGGGGGCGAGAGGGGAGAGCAGTACTTC
NA,TRBV29-1,few,TRBJ2-1,CSVRTVRYEQFF,TGCAGCGTTCGGACAGTCCGGTATGAGCAGTTCTTC
NA,TRBV29-1,few,TRBJ1-1,CSVASGANTEAFF,TGCAGCGTAGCCAGTGGTGCGAACACTGAAGCTTTCTTT
NA,TRBV7-3,NA,TRBJ1-2,CASSLTGDKGYTF,TGTGCCAGCAGCTTGACAGGTGATAAAGGCTACACCTTC
NA,TRBV12-3/TRBV12-4,many,TRBJ2-4,CASSLWGEAKNIQYF,TGTGCCAGCAGTTTGTGGGGGGAGGCCAAAAACATTCAGTACTTC
NA,TRBV10-3,many,TRBJ2-3,CAIGLRDTQYF,TGTGCCATCGGCCTTCGCGATACGCAGTATTTT
TRBD2,TRBV12-3/TRBV12-4,many,TRBJ2-1,CASTPREGRGGLEINEQFF,TGTGCCAGCACGCCCCGGGAGGGGAGAGGAGGACTTGAAATTAATGAGCAGTTCTTC
NA,TRBV12-3/TRBV12-4,many,TRBJ1-1,CASSLRSEAFF,TGTGCCAGCAGTTTAAGGAGTGAAGCTTTCTTT
NA,TRBV6-1,many,TRBJ2-1,CASSPERGSYNEQFF,TGTGCCAGCAGTCCTGAGAGGGGGTCCTACAATGAGCAGTTCTTC
NA,TRBV6-1,few,TRBJ2-7,CASSRAGAVNYEQYF,TGTGCCAGCAGTCGCGCGGGGGCTGTCAACTACGAGCAGTACTTC
TRBD1,TRBV12-3/TRBV12-4,many,TRBJ1-1,CASSPGTGGTEAFF,TGTGCCAGCAGCCCCGGGACAGGGGGGACTGAAGCTTTCTTT
NA,TRBV2,NA,TRBJ2-7,CASSVSWEQYF,TGTGCCAGCAGCGTTAGTTGGGAGCAGTACTTC
NA,TRBV7-9,NA,TRBJ1-2,CASSLVLGFLGYTF,TGTGCCAGCAGCTTAGTCTTAGGATTTTTAGGCTACACCTTC
NA,TRBV7-2,many,TRBJ2-7,CASSLGASPWEQYF,TGTGCCAGCAGCTTAGGGGCATCACCCTGGGAGCAGTACTTC
TRBD1,TRBV5-8,many,TRBJ2-7,CASSKVTGGHYEQYF,TGTGCCAGCAGTAAGGTGACAGGGGGCCACTACGAGCAGTACTTC
NA,TRBV20-1,NA,TRBJ1-6,CSARGQPERNSPLHF,TGCAGTGCCCGCGGACAGCCCGAAAGGAATTCACCCCTCCACTTT
TRBD1,TRBV18,NA,TRBJ2-1,CASSPAGQGTSEQFF,TGTGCCAGCTCACCGGCGGGACAGGGTACAAGTGAGCAGTTCTTC
NA,TRBV12-3/TRBV12-4,medium-sized,TRBJ2-7,CASKGPGGPEQYF,TGTGCCAGCAAGGGGCCGGGGGGCCCCGAGCAGTACTTC
TRBD1,TRBV9,NA,TRBJ2-1,CASSVLIRQGANEQFF,TGTGCCAGCAGCGTACTAATAAGACAGGGGGCCAATGAGCAGTTCTTC
NA,TRBV12-3/TRBV12-4,many,TRBJ1-2,CASSRSYGYTF,TGTGCCAGCAGTCGAAGCTATGGCTACACCTTC
NA,TRBV5-1,many,TRBJ1-1,CASSPAGPTLAGEAFF,TGCGCCAGCAGCCCGGCGGGCCCGACCCTTGCCGGGGAAGCTTTCTTT
NA,TRBV21-1,NA,TRBJ2-7,CASSKERDSFLSSYEQYF,TGTGCCAGCAGCAAAGAGAGGGACAGCTTCCTGAGCTCCTACGAGCAGTACTTC
NA,TRBV5-4,NA,TRBJ2-5,CASSLAKAPQETQYF,TGTGCCAGCAGCTTGGCCAAAGCGCCACAAGAGACCCAGTACTTC
NA,TRBV29-1,NA,TRBJ2-5,CSVGRSQGEWYF,TGCAGCGTAGGAAGATCTCAAGGAGAATGGTACTTC
NA,TRBV27,few,TRBJ1-6,CASSFSPRYNSPLHF,TGTGCCAGCAGTTTCAGTCCTCGTTATAATTCACCCCTCCACTTT
NA,TRBV7-9,NA,TRBJ1-4,CASSPGVETGREKLFF,TGTGCCAGCAGCCCGGGTGTTGAGACGGGTCGTGAAAAACTGTTTTTT
TRBD1,TRBV12-3/TRBV12-4,many,TRBJ1-1,CASSPRTGSTEAFF,TGTGCCAGCAGTCCCCGGACAGGGAGCACTGAAGCTTTCTTT
NA,TRBV5-1,many,TRBJ2-3,CASAPPTGSTSTDTQYF,TGCGCCAGCGCTCCCCCGACAGGTTCTACTAGCACAGATACGCAGTATTTT
TRBD2,TRBV2,many,TRBJ2-1,CASSLLAGAYNEQFF,TGTGCCAGCAGCTTACTAGCGGGAGCCTACAATGAGCAGTTCTTC
TRBD1,TRBV9,few,TRBJ2-2,CASSLDRRTGELFF,TGTGCCAGCAGCTTGGACAGGCGCACCGGGGAGCTGTTTTTT
TRBD2,TRBV14,many,TRBJ2-3,CASSQVETSFTDTQYF,TGTGCCAGCAGCCAAGTTGAGACTAGCTTCACAGATACGCAGTATTTT
NA,TRBV3-1,NA,TRBJ1-5,CASSQSYSNQPQHF,TGTGCCAGCAGCCAAAGCTATAGCAATCAGCCCCAGCATTTT
NA,TRBV29-1,few,TRBJ1-1,CSVVLGGEEAFF,TGCAGCGTTGTATTGGGGGGCGAAGAAGCTTTCTTT
NA,TRBV7-2,NA,TRBJ2-4,CASGRSGLAKNIQYF,TGTGCCAGCGGAAGGTCGGGATTAGCCAAAAACATTCAGTACTTC
NA,TRBV12-3/TRBV12-4,many,TRBJ2-7,CASTGGDTYEQYF,TGTGCCAGCACCGGAGGTGACACCTACGAGCAGTACTTC
NA,TRBV15,few,TRBJ1-4,CATSFSGQGEKLFF,TGTGCCACCAGTTTCTCAGGGCAGGGTGAAAAACTGTTTTTT
TRBD1,TRBV20-1,NA,TRBJ2-1,CSGGQGGNEQFF,TGCAGTGGGGGACAGGGGGGCAATGAGCAGTTCTTC
NA,TRBV7-2,NA,TRBJ2-2,CASSLNYGELFF,TGTGCCAGCAGCTTGAATTACGGGGAGCTGTTTTTT
NA,TRBV7-9,NA,TRBJ2-2,CASSRRDFYTGELFF,TGTGCCAGCAGCCGTCGGGACTTCTACACCGGGGAGCTGTTTTTT
NA,TRBV6-1,few,TRBJ2-1,CASLDRYNEQFF,TGTGCCAGCCTAGACCGGTACAATGAGCAGTTCTTC
NA,TRBV7-3,NA,TRBJ2-3,CASSSWGEADTQYF,TGTGCCAGCAGCTCCTGGGGGGAAGCAGATACGCAGTATTTT
NA,TRBV3-1,many,TRBJ1-1,CASSQLEGGATEAFF,TGTGCCAGCAGCCAATTGGAAGGGGGAGCCACTGAAGCTTTCTTT
NA,TRBV20-1,few,TRBJ1-2,CSAPRWAGGYTF,TGCAGTGCTCCGAGGTGGGCCGGTGGCTACACCTTC